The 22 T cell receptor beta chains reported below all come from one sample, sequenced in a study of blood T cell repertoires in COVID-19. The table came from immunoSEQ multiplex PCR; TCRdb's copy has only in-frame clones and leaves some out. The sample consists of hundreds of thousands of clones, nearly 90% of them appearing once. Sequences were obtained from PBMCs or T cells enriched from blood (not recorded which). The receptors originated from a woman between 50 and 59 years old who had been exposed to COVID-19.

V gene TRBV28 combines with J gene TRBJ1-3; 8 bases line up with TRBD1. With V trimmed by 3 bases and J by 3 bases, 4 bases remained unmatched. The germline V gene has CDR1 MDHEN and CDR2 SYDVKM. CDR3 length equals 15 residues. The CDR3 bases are TGTGCCAGCAGTTTCACAGGGGGAGGTGGAAACACCATATATTTT. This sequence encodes CASSFTGGGGNTIYF.

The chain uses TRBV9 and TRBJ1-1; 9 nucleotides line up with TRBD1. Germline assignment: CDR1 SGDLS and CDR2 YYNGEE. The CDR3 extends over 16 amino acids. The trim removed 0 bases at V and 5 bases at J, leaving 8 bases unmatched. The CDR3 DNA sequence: TGTGCCAGCAGCGTAGGACAGGGGGGTTTGGGAACTGAAGCTTTCTTT. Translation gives CASSVGQGGLGTEAFF.

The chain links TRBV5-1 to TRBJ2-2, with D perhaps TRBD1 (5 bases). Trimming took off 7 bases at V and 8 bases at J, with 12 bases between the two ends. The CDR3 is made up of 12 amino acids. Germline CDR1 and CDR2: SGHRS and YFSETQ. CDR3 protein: CASSRVTGELFF. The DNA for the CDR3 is TGCGCCAGCTCCAGGGTTACTGGGGAGCTGTTTTTT. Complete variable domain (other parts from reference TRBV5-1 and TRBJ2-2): KAGVTQTPRYLIKTRGQQVTLSCSPISGHRSVSWYQQTPGQGLQFLFEYFSETQRNKGNFPGRFSGRQFSNSRSEMNVSTLELGDSALYLCASSRVTGELFFGEGSRLTVL.

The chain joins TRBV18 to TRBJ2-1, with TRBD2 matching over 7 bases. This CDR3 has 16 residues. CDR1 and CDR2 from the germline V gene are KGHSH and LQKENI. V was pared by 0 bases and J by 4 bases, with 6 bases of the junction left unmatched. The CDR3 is CASSPPASGAYNEQFF. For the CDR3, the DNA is TGTGCCAGCTCACCACCGGCCAGCGGGGCATACAATGAGCAGTTCTTC. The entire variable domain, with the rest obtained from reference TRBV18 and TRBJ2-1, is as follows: NAGVMQNPRHLVRRRGQEARLRCSPMKGHSHVYWYRQLPEEGLKFMVYLQKENIIDESGMPKERFSAEFPKEGPSILRIQQVVRGDSAAYFCASSPPASGAYNEQFFGPGTRLTVL.

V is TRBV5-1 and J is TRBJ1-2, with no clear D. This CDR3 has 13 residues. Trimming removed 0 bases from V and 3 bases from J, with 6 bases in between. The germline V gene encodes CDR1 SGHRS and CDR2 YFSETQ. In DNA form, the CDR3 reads TGCGCCAGCAGCTTGGGACGGGACTATGGCTACACCTTC. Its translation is CASSLGRDYGYTF.

The chain's CDR3 is CATRDREDSPLHF. The CDR3 DNA follows: TGTGCCACCCGGGACAGGGAGGATTCACCCCTCCACTTT. This chain uses TRBV3-1 (or the pseudogene TRBV3-2) with TRBJ1-6; 9 nucleotides align to TRBD1. Germline values: CDR1 LGHDT, CDR2 YNNKEL (reference sequence). The CDR3 has 13 residues. J gave up 8 bases and V 10 bases, and 6 bases lay outside the gene matches.

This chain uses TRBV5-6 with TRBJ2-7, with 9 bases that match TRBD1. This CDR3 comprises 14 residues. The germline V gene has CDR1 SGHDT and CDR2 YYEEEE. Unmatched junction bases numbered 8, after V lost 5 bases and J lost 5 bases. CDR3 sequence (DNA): TGTGCCAGCAGACCGGGACAGGGACTTAACGAGCAGTACTTC. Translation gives CASRPGQGLNEQYF.

The CDR3 loop is CASSKGQGKAMNTEAFF. CDR3 in DNA: TGTGCCAGCAGCAAGGGACAGGGGAAAGCCATGAACACTGAAGCTTTCTTT. This chain uses TRBV28 with TRBJ1-1; TRBD1 aligns across 10 bases. This CDR3 comprises 17 residues. From germline, CDR1 is MDHEN and CDR2 SYDVKM. J lost 0 bases, V lost 6 bases, and 10 bases had no gene match. Using reference TRBV28 and TRBJ1-1 for the parts outside the CDR3, the full variable domain is DVKVTQSSRYLVKRTGEKVFLECVQDMDHENMFWYRQDPGLGLRLIYFSYDVKMKEKGDIPEGYSVSREKKERFSLILESASTNQTSMYLCASSKGQGKAMNTEAFFGQGTRLTVV.

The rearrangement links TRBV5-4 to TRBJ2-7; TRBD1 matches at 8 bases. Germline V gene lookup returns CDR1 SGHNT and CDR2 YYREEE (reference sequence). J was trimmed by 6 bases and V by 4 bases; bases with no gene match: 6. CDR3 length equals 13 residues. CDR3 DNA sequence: TGTGCCAGCAGCCTAACAGGGGGTGTCGAGCAGTACTTC. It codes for CASSLTGGVEQYF.

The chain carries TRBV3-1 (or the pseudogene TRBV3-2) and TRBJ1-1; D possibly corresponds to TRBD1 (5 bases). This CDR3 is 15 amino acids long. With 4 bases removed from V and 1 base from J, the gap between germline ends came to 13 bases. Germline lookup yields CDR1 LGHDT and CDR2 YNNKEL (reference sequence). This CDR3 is CASSRQHGGNTEAFF. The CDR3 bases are TGTGCCAGCAGCCGCCAGCACGGGGGGAACACTGAAGCTTTCTTT.

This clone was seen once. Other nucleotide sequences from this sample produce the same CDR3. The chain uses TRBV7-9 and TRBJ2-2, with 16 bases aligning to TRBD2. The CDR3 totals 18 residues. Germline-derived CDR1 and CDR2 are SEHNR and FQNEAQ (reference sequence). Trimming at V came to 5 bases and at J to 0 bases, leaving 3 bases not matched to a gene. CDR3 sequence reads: CASSPGLAGGPNTGELFF. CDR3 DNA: TGTGCCAGCAGCCCGGGACTAGCGGGGGGGCCGAACACCGGGGAGCTGTTTTTT. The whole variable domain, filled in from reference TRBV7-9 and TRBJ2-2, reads DTGVSQNPRHKITKRGQNVTFRCDPISEHNRLYWYRQTLGQGPEFLTYFQNEAQLEKSRLLSDRFSAERPKGSFSTLEIQRTEQGDSAMYLCASSPGLAGGPNTGELFFGEGSRLTVL.

Written as DNA, the CDR3 is TGTGCCAGCAGCTTAGGGAGTCATAGCAATCAGCCCCAGCATTTT. Amino acids: CASSLGSHSNQPQHF. The chain recombines TRBV7-2 with TRBJ1-5; D is uncertain. Trimming left V 1 base short and J 0 bases short, with 7 bases between. The CDR3 consists of 15 residues. Germline V gives CDR1 SGHTA, CDR2 FQGNSA.

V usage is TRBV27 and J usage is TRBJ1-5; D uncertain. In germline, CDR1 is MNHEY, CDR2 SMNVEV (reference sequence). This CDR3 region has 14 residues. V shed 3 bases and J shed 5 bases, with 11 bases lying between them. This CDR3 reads CASSFLGRDQPQHF. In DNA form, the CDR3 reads TGTGCCAGCAGTTTCCTAGGGAGGGATCAGCCCCAGCATTTT.

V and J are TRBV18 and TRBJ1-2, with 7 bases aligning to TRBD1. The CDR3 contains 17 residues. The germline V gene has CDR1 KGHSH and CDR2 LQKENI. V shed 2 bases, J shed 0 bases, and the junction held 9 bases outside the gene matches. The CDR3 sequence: CASSPITDRPANYGYTF. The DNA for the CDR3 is TGTGCCAGCTCACCAATAACGGACAGGCCAGCTAACTATGGCTACACCTTC.

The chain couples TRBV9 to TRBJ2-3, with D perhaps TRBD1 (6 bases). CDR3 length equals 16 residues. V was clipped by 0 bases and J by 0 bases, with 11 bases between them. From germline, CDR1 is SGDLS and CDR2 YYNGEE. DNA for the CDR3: TGTGCCAGCAGCGTAGTGACAGGCCGTAGCACAGATACGCAGTATTTT. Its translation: CASSVVTGRSTDTQYF.

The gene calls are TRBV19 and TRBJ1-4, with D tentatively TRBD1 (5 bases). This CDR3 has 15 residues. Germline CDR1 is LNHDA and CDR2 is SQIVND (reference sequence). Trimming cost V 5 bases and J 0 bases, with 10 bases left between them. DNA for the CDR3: TGTGCCAGTAGTGGAGGGGCAGCAACTAATGAAAAACTGTTTTTT. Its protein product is CASSGGAATNEKLFF.

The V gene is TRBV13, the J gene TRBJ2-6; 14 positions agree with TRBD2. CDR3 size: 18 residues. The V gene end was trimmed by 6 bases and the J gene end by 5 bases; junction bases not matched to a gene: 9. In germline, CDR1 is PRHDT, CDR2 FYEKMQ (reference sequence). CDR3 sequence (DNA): TGTGCCAGCAGGCCCCCGACTAGCGGGGGGGGATGGGCCAACGTCCTGACTTTC. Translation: CASRPPTSGGGWANVLTF.

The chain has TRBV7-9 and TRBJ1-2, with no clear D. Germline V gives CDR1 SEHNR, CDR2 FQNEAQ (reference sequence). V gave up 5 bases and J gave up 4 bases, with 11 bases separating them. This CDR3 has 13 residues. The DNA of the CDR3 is TGTGCCAGCAGCCCCAACACCGTCTATGGCTACACCTTC. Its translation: CASSPNTVYGYTF.

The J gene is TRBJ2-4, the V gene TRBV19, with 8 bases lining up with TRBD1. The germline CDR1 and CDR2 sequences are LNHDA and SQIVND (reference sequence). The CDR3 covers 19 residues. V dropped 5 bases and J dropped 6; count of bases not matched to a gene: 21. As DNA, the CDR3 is TGTGCCAGTAGTCCCCCGACAGGGGACCTGAGGAGGTCAGGAAACATTCAGTACTTC. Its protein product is CASSPPTGDLRRSGNIQYF.

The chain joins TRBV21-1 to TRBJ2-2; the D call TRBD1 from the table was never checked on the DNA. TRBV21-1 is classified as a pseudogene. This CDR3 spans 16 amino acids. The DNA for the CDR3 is TGTGCCAGCAGCCACCGGACAGGGCTGAACACCGGGGAGCTGTTTTTT. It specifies CASSHRTGLNTGELFF.

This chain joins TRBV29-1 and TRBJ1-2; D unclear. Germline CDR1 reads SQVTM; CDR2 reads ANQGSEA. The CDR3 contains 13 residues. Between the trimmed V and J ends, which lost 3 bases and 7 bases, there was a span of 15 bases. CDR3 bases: TGCAGCGTTGAGGTTGGGCAGGCCGGTGGCTACACCTTC. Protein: CSVEVGQAGGYTF.

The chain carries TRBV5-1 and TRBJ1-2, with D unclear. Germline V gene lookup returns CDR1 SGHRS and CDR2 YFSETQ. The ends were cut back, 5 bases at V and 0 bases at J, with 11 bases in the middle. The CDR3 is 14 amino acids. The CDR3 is CASSFDGSNYGYTF. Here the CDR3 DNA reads TGCGCCAGCAGTTTCGACGGGTCTAACTATGGCTACACCTTC.